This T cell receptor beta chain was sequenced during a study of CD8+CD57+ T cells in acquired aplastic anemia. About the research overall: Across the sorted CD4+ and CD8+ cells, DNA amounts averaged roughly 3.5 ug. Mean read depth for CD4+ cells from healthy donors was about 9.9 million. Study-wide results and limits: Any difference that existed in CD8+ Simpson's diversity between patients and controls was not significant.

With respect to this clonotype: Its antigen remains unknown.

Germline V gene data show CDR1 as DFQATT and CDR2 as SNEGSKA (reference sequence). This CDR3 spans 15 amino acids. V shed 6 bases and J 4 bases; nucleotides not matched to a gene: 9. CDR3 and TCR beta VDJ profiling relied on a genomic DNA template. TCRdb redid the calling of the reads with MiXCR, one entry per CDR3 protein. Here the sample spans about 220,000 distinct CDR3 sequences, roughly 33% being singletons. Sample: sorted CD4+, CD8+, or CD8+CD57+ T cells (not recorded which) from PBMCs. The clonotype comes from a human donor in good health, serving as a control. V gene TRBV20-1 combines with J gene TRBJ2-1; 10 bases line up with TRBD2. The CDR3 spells CSAARTSGAYNEQFF. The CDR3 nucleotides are TGCAGTGCGGCGAGGACTAGCGGAGCGTACAATGAGCAGTTCTTC.